This T cell receptor (beta chain) appears in the sequencing data of a study of type 1 regulatory T cells. Only one count was recorded for this clonotype. Its antigen remains unknown. J was trimmed by 0 bases and V by 3 bases; bases with no gene match: 10. The CDR3 covers 18 residues. The germline V gene encodes CDR1 LGHNA and CDR2 YNFKEQ. Using its own MiXCR run on the reads, TCRdb lists one record per CDR3 protein. The sample holds tens of thousands of distinct CDR3 sequences; over 60% are singletons and the top ten take 12% to 15%. The sequence came from a human donor in good health. Sequenced sample: cultured T cells, either the whole culture or a sorted T cell fraction (not recorded which). Subset specified: Tr1-enriched cell product generated in vitro against host alloantigens. The chain couples TRBV4-2 to TRBJ1-1; 10 bases agree with TRBD1. The CDR3 loop reads CASSQAAGQGLLNTEAFF. CDR3 DNA: TGTGCCAGCAGCCAGGCCGCGGGACAGGGGTTATTGAACACTGAAGCTTTCTTT.